This TCR beta chain is from a study of human CD8 memory T cell subsets. UMI-labeled 5' RACE generated the TCR beta libraries. TCRdb re-called the 5' RACE reads, yielding one record per CDR3 amino acid sequence without DNA. In total, the table holds fewer than 4,000 distinct CDR3 sequences. Negative magnetic separation enriched total CD8+ T cells. The source of the RNA was duplicate vials containing over 130,000 sorted CD8+ T cells for each subset. Study conclusions and caveats: Diversity in stem-like memory and precursor exhausted T cells was similarly high, unlike effector memory cells.

On this clonotype: Its target is not known.

Germline CDR1 MRHNA, CDR2 SNTAGT. The CDR3 has 16 amino acids. This clonotype was obtained from a human donor in good health. The sample was CD8+ T cells from PBMCs. The chain recombines TRBV6-4 with TRBJ2-3; the TRBD2 assignment by TCRdb is unverifiable without DNA. The CDR3 here is CASSVTAGESTDTQYF.